The 18 T cell receptor beta chains given below trace back to one sample, sequenced in a study of OX40 agonist ivuxolimab in advanced cancers. The repertoire was sequenced with immunoSEQ multiplex PCR; TCRdb's copy has only in-frame clones and lacks some. The data hold about 19,000 clones, with roughly nine tenths observed a single time. The sequenced sample was CD4+ or CD8+ T cells sorted from blood, obtained in a trial of the OX40 agonist ivuxolimab. These receptors were obtained from an adult with an advanced solid tumor such as melanoma, head and neck, liver or kidney cancer.

The chain has TRBV2 and TRBJ2-3; D is perhaps TRBD2 (5 bases). The V end was cut by 3 bases, the J end by 0 bases, with 10 bases between. The CDR3 is made up of 15 amino acids. Germline V gene data show CDR1 as SNHLY and CDR2 as FYNNEI. CDR3 coding DNA: TGTGCCAGCAGTGAGGAAGCGGCTAGCACAGATACGCAGTATTTT. Amino acid sequence: CASSEEAASTDTQYF.

The genes are TRBV19 and TRBJ1-1; possibly TRBD1 for D (6 bases). The V end lost 5 bases, the J end lost 13 bases, and 20 bases lay between the germline ends. Germline CDR1 and CDR2: LNHDA and SQIVND (reference sequence). This CDR3 is 13 amino acids long. As DNA, the CDR3 is TGTGCCAGTAGTGTCGGGACATCCATCATTGATTTCTTT. This codes for CASSVGTSIIDFF. The whole variable domain, remainder taken from reference TRBV19 and TRBJ1-1, is DGGITQSPKYLFRKEGQNVTLSCEQNLNHDAMYWYRQDPGQGLRLIYYSQIVNDFQKGDIAEGYSVSREKKESFPLTVTSAQKNPTAFYLCASSVGTSIIDFFGQGTRLTVV.

The rearrangement links TRBV11-3 to TRBJ2-1, with 13 bases aligning to TRBD2. Germline CDR1 is SGHNT and CDR2 is YENEEA. The length of the CDR3 is 18 residues. Losses at the gene ends were 4 bases for V and 1 base for J; bases not matched to a gene: 7. CDR3 DNA sequence: TGTGCCAGCAGCTACACTAGCGGGGGGGCTTTTTCCTACAATGAGCAGTTCTTC. This gives the protein CASSYTSGGAFSYNEQFF.

The chain is built from TRBV5-4 and TRBJ2-2; possibly TRBD1 for D (6 bases). Trimming shortened V by 1 base and J by 3 bases, and 10 bases separated the two germline ends. There are 15 residues in the CDR3. Germline V gives CDR1 SGHNT, CDR2 YYREEE (reference sequence). For the CDR3, the DNA is TGTGCCAGCAGCTTGCAGGGGCCGGACACCGGGGAGCTGTTTTTT. Translated: CASSLQGPDTGELFF.

The chain links TRBV15 to TRBJ2-3, with D uncertain. The CDR3 spans 12 residues. Trimming removed 2 bases at V and 3 bases at J, with 3 bases between. The germline V gene has CDR1 LNHNV and CDR2 YYDKDF (reference sequence). CDR3 DNA sequence: TGTGCCACCAGCAGAAGAACAGATACGCAGTATTTT. Protein: CATSRRTDTQYF.

The chain combines TRBV2 with TRBJ2-5; 9 positions agree with TRBD1. From germline, CDR1 is SNHLY and CDR2 FYNNEI. Trimming removed 0 bases from V and 6 bases from J; junction bases left unmatched: 5. The CDR3 runs to 15 residues. The CDR3 sequence is CASSEAGGQGQTQYF. The CDR3 DNA sequence: TGTGCCAGCAGTGAAGCGGGCGGACAGGGGCAGACCCAGTACTTC.

Here the CDR3 DNA reads TGTGCCAGCAGCTTGGAAGTGGGCAAAGCAGGGGGCATTACTCATACGCAGTATTTT. Amino acid sequence: CASSLEVGKAGGITHTQYF. This sequence joins TRBV5-6 and TRBJ2-3; 8 nucleotides agree with TRBD1. Germline CDR1 and CDR2: SGHDT and YYEEEE. V trimming: 0 bases; J trimming: 7 bases; junction bases outside the gene matches: 19. The CDR3 length is 19 residues.

This rearrangement joins TRBV25-1 to TRBJ1-1; no clear D. Germline CDR1 and CDR2: MGHDK and SYGVNS. This CDR3 has 11 amino acids. The V gene lost 6 bases and the J gene lost 1 base, with 3 bases spanning the gap. The CDR3 DNA follows: TGTGCCAGCAGCCCGAACACTGAAGCTTTCTTT. Its translation is CASSPNTEAFF.

This rearrangement joins TRBV6-1 to TRBJ2-2, with 9 bases fitting TRBD2. Germline V CDR1 and CDR2: MNHNS, SASEGT. The CDR3 sequence is 15 residues long. The J segment lost 5 bases and the V segment lost 7 bases, leaving 8 bases of the junction unmatched. The CDR3 protein is CASKLTSGQTGELFF. CDR3 sequence (DNA): TGTGCCAGCAAGCTAACTAGCGGGCAGACCGGGGAGCTGTTTTTT.

The genes are TRBV27 and TRBJ2-1, with D uncertain. Germline V lookup: CDR1 MNHEY, CDR2 SMNVEV (reference sequence). Between the trimmed V and J ends, which lost 1 base and 3 bases, there was a span of 10 bases. The CDR3 runs to 15 residues. This CDR3 is CASSLFLGNYNEQFF. The CDR3 DNA reads as TGTGCCAGCAGTTTATTCTTAGGAAACTACAATGAGCAGTTCTTC.

V usage is TRBV7-6 and J usage is TRBJ2-7, with 11 bases that match TRBD2. The CDR3 is 15 amino acids. Germline trimming cut 5 bases from V and 4 bases from J; bases unmatched to any gene: 7. Germline V gives CDR1 SGHVS, CDR2 FNYEAQ. CDR3 protein: CASSRTGLADYEQYF. For the CDR3, the DNA is TGTGCCAGCAGCCGAACGGGACTAGCGGATTACGAGCAGTACTTC.

The chain links TRBV12-2 to TRBJ2-3; TRBD2 is the table's D call and was not checked against the DNA. TRBV12-2 is a pseudogene segment. The CDR3 runs to 17 residues. CDR3 loop: CASRPSGTRVLTDTQYF. CDR3 in DNA: TGTGCAAGTCGTCCTTCCGGGACTAGAGTACTCACAGATACGCAGTATTTT.

The gene calls are TRBV11-2 and TRBJ2-7; tentative D call: TRBD2 (6 bases). This CDR3 is built from 14 residues. V was clipped by 3 bases and J by 5 bases, with 14 bases between them. CDR1 is SGHAT and CDR2 is FQNNGV in the germline V gene. The CDR3 protein is CASSFSLGRDEQYF. CDR3 nucleotide sequence: TGTGCCAGCAGCTTCTCCCTCGGGAGAGACGAGCAGTACTTC. Supplemented by reference TRBV11-2 and TRBJ2-7, the full variable domain reads EAGVAQSPRYKIIEKRQSVAFWCNPISGHATLYWYQQILGQGPKLLIQFQNNGVVDDSQLPKDRFSAERLKGVDSTLKIQPAKLEDSAVYLCASSFSLGRDEQYFGPGTRLTVT.

The chain uses TRBV6-6 and TRBJ1-1; 8 bases map to TRBD1. The V gene's germline CDR1 is MNHNY and CDR2 SVGAGI (reference sequence). V lost 6 bases and J lost 12; bases outside the gene matches: 9. The CDR3 covers 12 residues. The CDR3 protein is CASSTSDRVTFF. In nucleotides, the CDR3 is TGTGCCAGCAGCACCTCGGACAGGGTAACTTTCTTT.

This chain links TRBV6-6 with TRBJ2-2, with D perhaps TRBD1 or TRBD2 (6 bases each). Trimming shortened V by 6 bases and J by 8 bases, and 16 bases separated the two germline ends. CDR3 length equals 14 residues. Germline CDR1 reads MNHNY; CDR2 reads SVGAGI (reference sequence). The CDR3 DNA sequence: TGTGCCAGCAGGGCCACTTCGGGGGCGGGGGAGCTGTTTTTT. Protein product: CASRATSGAGELFF.

V and J are TRBV5-1 and TRBJ1-1; 11 bases map to TRBD1. V trimming: 3 bases; J trimming: 2 bases; junction bases outside the gene matches: 0. This CDR3 has 14 amino acids. Germline CDR1 is SGHRS and CDR2 is YFSETQ. The CDR3 is CASSWTGGNTEAFF. CDR3 DNA: TGCGCCAGCAGCTGGACAGGGGGCAACACTGAAGCTTTCTTT. Looking up the rest from reference TRBV5-1 and TRBJ1-1 gives the full variable domain: KAGVTQTPRYLIKTRGQQVTLSCSPISGHRSVSWYQQTPGQGLQFLFEYFSETQRNKGNFPGRFSGRQFSNSRSEMNVSTLELGDSALYLCASSWTGGNTEAFFGQGTRLTVV.

This rearrangement joins TRBV6-5 to TRBJ2-3; TRBD2 matches at 7 bases. The CDR3 extends over 14 amino acids. From germline, CDR1 is MNHEY and CDR2 SVGAGI. The trim removed 7 bases at V and 1 base at J, leaving 5 bases unmatched. For the CDR3, the DNA is TGTGCCAGCACTGAACGGGGGGGCACAGATACGCAGTATTTT. This translates into CASTERGGTDTQYF.

This clone was seen once. The chain employs TRBV6-5 and TRBJ1-1; unclear D gene. Germline V gene sequence: CDR1 MNHEY, CDR2 SVGAGI. Trimming removed 5 bases at V and 4 bases at J, with 5 bases between. CDR3 length equals 11 residues. CDR3 residues: CASSNPTEAFF. The CDR3 DNA is TGTGCCAGCAGTAATCCCACTGAAGCTTTCTTT.